The next 5 T cell receptor beta chains were all read from a single sample in a study of liver allograft versus peripheral blood T cells. The wider study: In transplanted livers, T cell receptor repertoires were compared with those found in the recipients' peripheral blood.

TCRdb reprocessed the reads via MiXCR and lists one record per CDR3 protein. The table shows a few thousand distinct CDR3 sequences, with roughly 15% occurring only once. These TCRs come from a human patient who had a liver transplant. Some T cells may be the graft donor's.

This chain joins TRBV7-9 and TRBJ1-1; TRBD1 might be the D (5 bases). Germline CDR1 SEHNR, CDR2 FQNEAQ (reference sequence). The V end was cut by 4 bases, the J end by 5 bases, with 17 bases between. This CDR3 is 15 amino acids long. The CDR3 spells CASSYRSGEGTEAFF. CDR3 nucleotides: TGTGCCAGCAGCTACCGTTCAGGAGAGGGGACTGAAGCTTTCTTT.

The chain joins TRBV9 to TRBJ2-1; 7 positions match TRBD2. The CDR3 runs 16 residues. J was trimmed by 1 base and V by 4 bases; bases with no gene match: 8. The V gene's germline CDR1 is SGDLS and CDR2 YYNGEE. CDR3 nucleotide sequence: TGTGCCAGCAGCTCCCTGGGGGGGAGGTCCTACAATGAGCAGTTCTTC. Encoded protein: CASSSLGGRSYNEQFF.

This clonotype was counted at least ten times. The gene calls are TRBV27 and TRBJ2-7, with TRBD2 matching 7 bases. The V and J ends lost 6 bases and 3 bases, in that order; junction bases with no gene match: 5. The CDR3 spans 13 residues. Germline V gene sequence: CDR1 MNHEY, CDR2 SMNVEV (reference sequence). In nucleotides, the CDR3 is TGTGCCAGCAGCTGGGGGGGGGGCTACGAGCAGTACTTC. Its translation is CASSWGGGYEQYF.

By proportion, this clonotype is medium-sized. The J gene is TRBJ2-7, the V gene TRBV13; D is undetermined. Germline CDR1 and CDR2: PRHDT and FYEKMQ (reference sequence). Trimming took 5 bases from V and 2 from J, leaving 10 bases between them. The CDR3 consists of 13 residues. CDR3 DNA sequence: TGTGCCAGCAGCCGGACGGCCACCTACGAGCAGTACTTC. It yields the protein CASSRTATYEQYF. Using reference TRBV13 and TRBJ2-7 for the parts outside the CDR3, the full variable domain is AAGVIQSPRHLIKEKRETATLKCYPIPRHDTVYWYQQGPGQDPQFLISFYEKMQSDKGSIPDRFSAQQFSDYHSELNMSSLELGDSALYFCASSRTATYEQYFGPGTRLTVT.

The CDR3 nucleotides read TGTGCCATCAGCGAGGGACTCGACAGTACTACCGAGCAGTACTTC. Amino acids: CAISEGLDSTTEQYF. V is TRBV10-3 and J is TRBJ2-7, with D possibly matching TRBD2 (6 bases). The CDR3 is 15 residues long. Germline CDR1 and CDR2: ENHRY and SYGVKD. Trimming stripped 6 bases from V and 6 bases from J, with 21 bases between.